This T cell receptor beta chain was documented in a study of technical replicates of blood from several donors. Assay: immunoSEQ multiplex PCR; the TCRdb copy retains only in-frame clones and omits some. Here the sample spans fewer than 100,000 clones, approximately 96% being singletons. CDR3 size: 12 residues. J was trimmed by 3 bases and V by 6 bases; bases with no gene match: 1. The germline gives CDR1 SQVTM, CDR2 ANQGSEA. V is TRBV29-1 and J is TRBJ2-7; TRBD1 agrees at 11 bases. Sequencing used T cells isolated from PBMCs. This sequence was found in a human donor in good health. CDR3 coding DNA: TGCAGCGTGGGACAGGGGGGCTACGAGCAGTACTTC. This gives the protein CSVGQGGYEQYF.